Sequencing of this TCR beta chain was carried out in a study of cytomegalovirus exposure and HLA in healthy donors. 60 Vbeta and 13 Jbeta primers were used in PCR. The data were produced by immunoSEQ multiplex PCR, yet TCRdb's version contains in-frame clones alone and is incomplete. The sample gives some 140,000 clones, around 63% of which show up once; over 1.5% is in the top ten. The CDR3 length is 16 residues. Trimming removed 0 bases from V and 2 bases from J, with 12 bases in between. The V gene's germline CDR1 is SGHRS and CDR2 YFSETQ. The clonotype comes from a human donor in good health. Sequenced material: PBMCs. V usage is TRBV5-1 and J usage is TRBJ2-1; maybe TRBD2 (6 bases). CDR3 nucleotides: TGCGCCAGCAGCTTGGTCGGGAGCGGTCCCTACAATGAGCAGTTCTTC. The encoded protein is CASSLVGSGPYNEQFF.